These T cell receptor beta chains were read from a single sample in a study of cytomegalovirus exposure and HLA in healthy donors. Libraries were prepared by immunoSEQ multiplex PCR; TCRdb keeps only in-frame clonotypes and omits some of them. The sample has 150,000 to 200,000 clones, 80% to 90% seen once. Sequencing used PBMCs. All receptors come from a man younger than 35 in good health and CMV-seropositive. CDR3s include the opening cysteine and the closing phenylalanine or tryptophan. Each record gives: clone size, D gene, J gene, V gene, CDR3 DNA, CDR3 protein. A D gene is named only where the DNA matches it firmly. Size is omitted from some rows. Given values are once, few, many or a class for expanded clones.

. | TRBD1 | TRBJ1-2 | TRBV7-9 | TGTGCCAGCAGCAGAAGAACCATGACGGGGACAGTAGATGGCTACACCTTC | CASSRRTMTGTVDGYTF
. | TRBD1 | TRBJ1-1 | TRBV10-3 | TGTGCCATCAGTGAGGGACAGGGGGCCGCCACTGAAGCTCTCTTT | CAISEGQGAATEALF
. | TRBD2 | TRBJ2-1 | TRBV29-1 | TGCAGCGTTGCAGAGCGGGGGGGCTTTGAGCAGTTCTTC | CSVAERGGFEQFF
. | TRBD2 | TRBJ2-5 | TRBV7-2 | TGTGCCAGCAGCCCCCTTAGGGTAGCGGGGGGCCGTCAAGAGACCCAGTACTTC | CASSPLRVAGGRQETQYF
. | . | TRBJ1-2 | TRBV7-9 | TGTGCCAGCAGCCATGAGGGTGTACTGAGAGGCTACACCTTC | CASSHEGVLRGYTF
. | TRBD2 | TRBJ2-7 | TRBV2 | TGTGCCAGCTTGGTACGGGGGGGGCCCTCCTACGAGCAGTACTTC | CASLVRGGPSYEQYF
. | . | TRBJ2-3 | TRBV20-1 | TGCAGTGCTCGTCTCCTCAGGGTCCAGTATTTT | CSARLLRVQYF
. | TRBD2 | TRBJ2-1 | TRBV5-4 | TGTGCCAGCAGCATTAGGACTAGCGGGGGGGCCAGTCCTGGTGAGCAGTTCTTC | CASSIRTSGGASPGEQFF
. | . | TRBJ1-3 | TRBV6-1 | TGTGCCAGTCGACAGTCCTCTGGAAACACCATATATTTT | CASRQSSGNTIYF
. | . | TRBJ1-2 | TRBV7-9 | TGTGCCAGCAGCTCCTACGCAGGAACGGTTGGCTACACCTTC | CASSSYAGTVGYTF
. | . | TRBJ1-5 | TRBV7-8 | TGTGCCAGCAGCTGGGGGTTGGGGGGAAATCAGCCCCAGCATTTT | CASSWGLGGNQPQHF
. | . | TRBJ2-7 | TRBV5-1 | TGCGCCAGCAGCTTGGGAGCGCAGGGGAACGAGCAGTACTTC | CASSLGAQGNEQYF
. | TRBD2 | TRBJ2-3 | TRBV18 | TGTGCCAGCTCGGGGGGACTAGTGAGCACAGATACGCAGTATTTT | CASSGGLVSTDTQYF
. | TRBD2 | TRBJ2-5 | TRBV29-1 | TGCAGCGTCTCCCCTAGCGGGGGAAAGACCCAGTACTTC | CSVSPSGGKTQYF
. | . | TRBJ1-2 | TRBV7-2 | TGTGCCAGCAGCCTCGGACAATATGGCTACACCTTC | CASSLGQYGYTF
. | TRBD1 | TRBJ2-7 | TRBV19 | TGTGCCAGTAGTAGATCGCCGGGACAGGTAACCTACGAGCAGTACTTC | CASSRSPGQVTYEQYF
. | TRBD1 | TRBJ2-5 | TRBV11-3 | TGTGCCAGCAGCCCCGGGGGGACAGGGTTCCAAGAGACCCAGTACTTC | CASSPGGTGFQETQYF
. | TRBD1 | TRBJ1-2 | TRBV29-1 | TGCAGCGTTGGACCGGGACAGGGACCAAAAGGTTCCTATGGCTACACCTTC | CSVGPGQGPKGSYGYTF
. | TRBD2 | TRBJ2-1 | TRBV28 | TGTGCCAGCAGTCTAGCGGGGGTGAGGAATGAGCAGTTCTTC | CASSLAGVRNEQFF
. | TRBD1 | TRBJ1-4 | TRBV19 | TGTGCCAGTAGTATCCGACAGGGGAATGAAAAACTGTTTTTT | CASSIRQGNEKLFF
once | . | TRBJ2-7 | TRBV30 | TGTGCCTGGAGTAGAGGCAGAGCCTACGAGCAGTACTTC | CAWSRGRAYEQYF
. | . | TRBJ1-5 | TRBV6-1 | TGTGCCAGCAGTGAAGCGCTTTGGGGCAGGGGATTAGATCAGCCCCAGCATTTT | CASSEALWGRGLDQPQHF
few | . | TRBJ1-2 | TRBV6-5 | TGTGCCAGCAGTGAATTAGCGGGGGGCTACACCTTC | CASSELAGGYTF
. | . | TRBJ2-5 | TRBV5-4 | TGTGCCAGCAGCTTGCGGACAGCGGAGACCCAGTACTTC | CASSLRTAETQYF
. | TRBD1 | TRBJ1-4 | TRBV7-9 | TGTGCCAGCAGCTGGGACAGGGGGCATGAAAAACTGTTTTTT | CASSWDRGHEKLFF
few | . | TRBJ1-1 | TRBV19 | . | CASSILASPGAEAFF
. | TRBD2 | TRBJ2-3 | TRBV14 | TGTGCCAGCAGCCAAGGACGGGGGGGCCGTGCAGATACGCAGTATTTT | CASSQGRGGRADTQYF
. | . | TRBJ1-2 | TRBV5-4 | TGTGCCAGCAGCTTGCTTGGGCTGGACTATGGCTACACCTTC | CASSLLGLDYGYTF